The 27 T cell receptor beta chains reported below all come from one sample, sequenced in a study of shared clonotypes between healthy human individuals. Profiled with immunoSEQ multiplex PCR; TCRdb holds only in-frame clones, not every one. The sample lists roughly 2,500,000 clones; 93% were seen once. Sequences were obtained from naive CD4+ T cells from PBMCs. Subset described: CD45RA+ positively selected. The source of these receptors is a man aged 18 to 30 in good health. Some clones in this sample may be carry-over from other donors' samples.

The CDR3 loop reads CASSTTGGMTEAFF. The CDR3 bases are TGCGCCAGCAGCACCACAGGGGGCATGACTGAAGCTTTCTTT. The rearrangement links TRBV5-1 to TRBJ1-1, with 9 bases that match TRBD1. With V trimmed by 4 bases and J by 5 bases, 6 bases remained unmatched. The CDR3 is made up of 14 amino acids. CDR1 and CDR2 from the germline V gene are SGHRS and YFSETQ.

The chain uses TRBV5-6 and TRBJ2-3, with 8 bases aligning to TRBD1. Germline CDR1 reads SGHDT; CDR2 reads YYEEEE. Trimming cost V 0 bases and J 0 bases; bases outside gene matches: 6. The CDR3 extends over 17 amino acids. CDR3 loop: CASSLVAGGLSTDTQYF. The CDR3 nucleotides are TGTGCCAGCAGCTTGGTGGCAGGGGGCCTTAGCACAGATACGCAGTATTTT.

The chain has TRBV27 and TRBJ1-2, with 7 bases lining up with TRBD1. The CDR3 has 16 residues. The trim removed 6 bases at V and 6 bases at J, leaving 16 bases unmatched. The germline V gene has CDR1 MNHEY and CDR2 SMNVEV (reference sequence). The CDR3 sequence is CASRRAPTGVGHGYTF. In DNA form, the CDR3 reads TGTGCCAGCAGACGCGCACCTACAGGGGTCGGGCATGGCTACACCTTC.

The rearrangement joins TRBV7-7 to TRBJ2-5; D remains ambiguous. Germline V lookup: CDR1 SSHAT, CDR2 FNYEAQ (reference sequence). V dropped 1 base and J dropped 1 base, with 4 bases sitting between them. CDR3 length equals 13 residues. In DNA form, the CDR3 reads TGTGCCAGCAGCTTAGGAATCCAAGAGACCCAGTACTTC. The encoded protein is CASSLGIQETQYF.

The chain links TRBV11-3 to TRBJ2-3, with D tentatively TRBD1 (5 bases). V lost 4 bases and J lost 0, with 8 bases in between. There are 14 residues in the CDR3. The V gene's germline CDR1 is SGHNT and CDR2 YENEEA. In DNA form, the CDR3 reads TGTGCCAGCAGCTCGACAGTCAGCACAGATACGCAGTATTTT. Amino acids: CASSSTVSTDTQYF.

Regarding this clone: Other nucleotide sequences from this sample produce the same CDR3. In nucleotides, the CDR3 is TGTGCCAGCAGACGCCGGGAATACACCGGGGAGCTGTTTTTT. This encodes CASRRREYTGELFF. The rearrangement uses TRBV28 and TRBJ2-2, with D possibly matching TRBD2 (5 bases). This CDR3 contains 14 residues. V shed 6 bases and J shed 3 bases, with 11 bases lying between them. The germline V gene encodes CDR1 MDHEN and CDR2 SYDVKM.

The V gene is TRBV18, the J gene TRBJ1-2, with 9 bases identical to TRBD1. After removal of 5 bases from V and 4 bases from J, the junction contained 5 bases not matched to a gene. CDR1 is KGHSH, CDR2 LQKENI, per germline. This CDR3 contains 14 residues. The CDR3 protein is CASSSAQGAYGYTF. The DNA of the CDR3 is TGTGCCAGCTCAAGCGCACAGGGGGCCTATGGCTACACCTTC. The entire variable domain, with the rest obtained from reference TRBV18 and TRBJ1-2, is as follows: NAGVMQNPRHLVRRRGQEARLRCSPMKGHSHVYWYRQLPEEGLKFMVYLQKENIIDESGMPKERFSAEFPKEGPSILRIQQVVRGDSAAYFCASSSAQGAYGYTFGSGTRLTVV.

The count of this clone is one. This chain connects TRBV11-2 to TRBJ2-7; D is possibly TRBD1 or TRBD2 (5 bases each). The CDR3 has 15 residues. Trimming left V 5 bases short and J 2 bases short, with 16 bases between. Per germline, CDR1 SGHAT and CDR2 FQNNGV. The CDR3 protein is CASSPGRGPPYEQYF. The CDR3, as DNA: TGTGCCAGCAGCCCTGGTCGGGGACCCCCCTACGAGCAGTACTTC.

This clone was seen a single time. The sample carries other DNA sequences with the same CDR3. This chain links TRBV15 with TRBJ1-5; D not resolved. The CDR3 contains 13 residues. Trimming took off 0 bases at V and 6 bases at J, with 6 bases between the two ends. The germline CDR1 and CDR2 sequences are LNHNV and YYDKDF (reference sequence). In nucleotides, the CDR3 is TGTGCCACCAGCAGAGAAGGCGGTCAGCCCCAGCATTTT. Residues: CATSREGGQPQHF.

The chain links TRBV6-5 to TRBJ2-5, with D tentatively TRBD1 (6 bases). The CDR3 runs to 16 residues. Trimming cost V 0 bases and J 5 bases, with 16 bases left between them. Germline V gene sequence: CDR1 MNHEY, CDR2 SVGAGI. For the CDR3, the DNA is TGTGCCAGCAGTTACTCGTCCAGGGGAAATTGGGAGACCCAGTACTTC. It translates to CASSYSSRGNWETQYF.

The rearrangement joins TRBV7-8 to TRBJ1-2; D possibly corresponds to TRBD1 (5 bases). Germline V gives CDR1 SGHVS, CDR2 FQNEAQ. The germline V and J ends were trimmed by 5 bases and 4 bases, with 14 bases remaining between them. The CDR3 has 14 amino acids. The DNA of the CDR3 is TGTGCCAGCAGCCCAACCGGGACGGTCTATGGCTACACCTTC. Translating gives CASSPTGTVYGYTF.

The V and J genes are TRBV20-1 and TRBJ1-2; D not certain. The CDR3 has 10 residues. Germline V gives CDR1 DFQATT, CDR2 SNEGSKA (reference sequence). V lost 5 bases and J lost 12, with 13 bases in between. CDR3 amino acids: CSAPKGLNTF. The CDR3 DNA sequence: TGCAGTGCTCCAAAAGGTCTCAACACCTTC.

This chain joins TRBV10-1 and TRBJ2-1; D not certain. V lost 3 bases, J lost 4 bases, and 16 bases lay in between. Germline assignment: CDR1 WNHNN and CDR2 SYGVQD (reference sequence). This CDR3 spans 16 amino acids. The DNA of the CDR3 is TGCGCCAGCAGTGAAAGGGTAGCAGTTCCATACAATGAGCAGTTCTTC. Its protein is CASSERVAVPYNEQFF.

This sequence joins TRBV2 and TRBJ1-1; possibly TRBD1 for D (6 bases). The V gene's germline CDR1 is SNHLY and CDR2 FYNNEI. Trimming shortened V by 6 bases and J by 1 base, and 12 bases separated the two germline ends. The CDR3 runs to 14 residues. The CDR3 DNA follows: TGTGCCAGCAGGGGGGCGAGGGGGAACACTGAAGCTTTCTTT. Translated: CASRGARGNTEAFF.

Notes on this clone: Distinct nucleotide sequences in the sample also encode this CDR3. V gene TRBV18 combines with J gene TRBJ1-5, with 9 bases lining up with TRBD1. This CDR3 contains 13 residues. Unmatched junction bases numbered 1, after V lost 5 bases and J lost 5 bases. Germline V CDR1 and CDR2: KGHSH, LQKENI. The CDR3 nucleotides are TGTGCCAGCTCAAGGGACAGGGATCAGCCCCAGCATTTT. Protein: CASSRDRDQPQHF. Variable domain in full (rest from reference TRBV18 and TRBJ1-5): NAGVMQNPRHLVRRRGQEARLRCSPMKGHSHVYWYRQLPEEGLKFMVYLQKENIIDESGMPKERFSAEFPKEGPSILRIQQVVRGDSAAYFCASSRDRDQPQHFGDGTRLSIL.

The rearrangement links TRBV5-4 to TRBJ2-1, with D tentatively TRBD2 (5 bases). Germline CDR1 reads SGHNT; CDR2 reads YYREEE (reference sequence). V lost 1 base and J lost 9, with 8 bases in between. The CDR3 sequence is 12 residues long. CDR3 in amino acids: CASSLTSREQFF. As DNA, the CDR3 is TGTGCCAGCAGCTTGACTAGTCGTGAGCAGTTCTTC.

V usage is TRBV15 and J usage is TRBJ2-1; 12 nucleotides align to TRBD2. The ends lost 4 bases at V and 2 bases at J; junction bases unmatched: 12. The CDR3 sequence is 19 residues long. The germline V gene encodes CDR1 LNHNV and CDR2 YYDKDF (reference sequence). The CDR3 DNA is TGTGCCACCAGCACTATTAAGACTAGCGGGAGCACACCCTACAATGAGCAGTTCTTC. Its translation: CATSTIKTSGSTPYNEQFF.

The rearrangement links TRBV6-1 to TRBJ1-5; perhaps TRBD1 as D (5 bases). This CDR3 spans 16 amino acids. From germline, CDR1 is MNHNS and CDR2 SASEGT. V lost 0 bases, J lost 5 bases, and 14 bases lay in between. The CDR3 nucleotides are TGTGCCAGCAGTGAAGCGGCTGTTGGCAGGGATCAGCCCCAGCATTTT. Its protein is CASSEAAVGRDQPQHF.

In its sample, this clone was seen a few times. The CDR3 sequence: CASSHGASEVVLTF. CDR3 sequence (DNA): TGTGCCAGCAGCCACGGGGCCTCGGAGGTCGTCCTGACTTTC. The J gene is TRBJ2-6, the V gene TRBV14; D is tentatively TRBD1 or TRBD2 (5 bases each). Germline-derived CDR1 and CDR2 are SGHDN and FVKESK. The CDR3 consists of 14 residues. Trimming cost V 3 bases and J 12 bases, with 15 bases left between them.

About this clone: Other DNA sequences from this sample encode an identical CDR3 as well. The chain has TRBV28 and TRBJ1-3; D uncertain. Germline values: CDR1 MDHEN, CDR2 SYDVKM. This CDR3 is 14 amino acids long. Trimming pared 4 bases from V and 2 bases from J, leaving 9 bases between. The CDR3 sequence is CASSSPGTGNTIYF. Here the CDR3 DNA reads TGTGCCAGCAGTTCCCCCGGAACTGGAAACACCATATATTTT.

This chain uses TRBV28 with TRBJ2-5, with 7 bases identical to TRBD1. The assigned J gene may be wrong: the sequence end matches TRBJ2-7 better. The CDR3 runs to 14 residues. Germline lookup yields CDR1 MDHEN and CDR2 SYDVKM. The CDR3 here is CASSFRDRVYEQYF. The CDR3 coding sequence is TGTGCCAGCAGTTTCCGCGACAGGGTCTACGAGCAGTACTTC.

This chain joins TRBV6-1 and TRBJ2-1, with 9 bases identical to TRBD1. V dropped 8 bases and J dropped 10; count of bases not matched to a gene: 15. The CDR3 extends over 15 amino acids. The germline CDR1 and CDR2 sequences are MNHNS and SASEGT. Here the CDR3 DNA reads TGTGCCAGCGCGGGACAGGGCTTGTCTTTGGGCGAGCAGTTCTTC. This encodes CASAGQGLSLGEQFF.

The gene calls are TRBV7-2 and TRBJ2-7; 11 bases map to TRBD2. Germline lookup yields CDR1 SGHTA and CDR2 FQGNSA. The CDR3 is made up of 17 amino acids. V was pared by 1 base and J by 5 bases, with 10 bases of the junction left unmatched. The CDR3 sequence: CASSLVGTSGGGDEQYF. In DNA, the CDR3 is TGTGCCAGCAGCTTAGTAGGGACTAGCGGCGGGGGGGACGAGCAGTACTTC.

The gene calls are TRBV19 and TRBJ1-5, with unresolved D. Germline CDR1 is LNHDA and CDR2 is SQIVND (reference sequence). This CDR3 contains 17 residues. The germline V and J ends were trimmed by 3 bases and 0 bases, with 15 bases remaining between them. This chain's CDR3 is CASSIKGRLYSNQPQHF. The CDR3 DNA reads as TGTGCCAGTAGTATTAAAGGGCGGCTTTATAGCAATCAGCCCCAGCATTTT.

This clone occurred once. This chain links TRBV10-1 with TRBJ2-7; the D gene could be TRBD1 or TRBD2 (7 bases each). The CDR3 has 15 amino acids. Germline V gene data show CDR1 as WNHNN and CDR2 as SYGVQD (reference sequence). V gave up 9 bases and J gave up 1 base, with 19 bases separating them. CDR3 sequence (DNA): TGCGCCAGAACTGGTGGCAGGGGGGGATCCTACGAGCAGTACTTC. Protein sequence: CARTGGRGGSYEQYF.

The chain is built from TRBV2 and TRBJ1-4; D gene uncertain. CDR3 length equals 11 residues. Trimming removed 5 bases from V and 13 bases from J, with 11 bases in between. Germline CDR1 is SNHLY and CDR2 is FYNNEI. For the CDR3, the DNA is TGTGCCAGCAGTTCAACAGTCCGACTGTTTTTT. It specifies CASSSTVRLFF.

The chain carries TRBV4-1 and TRBJ2-1, with 9 bases fitting TRBD2. CDR1 is MGHRA, CDR2 YSYEKL, per germline. The V segment lost 3 bases and the J segment 5 bases; nucleotides outside the gene matches: 8. This CDR3 is built from 16 residues. Here the CDR3 DNA reads TGCGCCAGCAGCCAGGGGGGGCTAGCGGGACACAATGAGCAGTTCTTC. Its translation: CASSQGGLAGHNEQFF.